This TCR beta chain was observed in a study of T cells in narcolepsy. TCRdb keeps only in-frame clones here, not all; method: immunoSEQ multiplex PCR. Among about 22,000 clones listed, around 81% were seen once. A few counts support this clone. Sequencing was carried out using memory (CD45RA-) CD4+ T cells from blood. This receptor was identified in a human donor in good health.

CDR3 amino acids: CASSKSGTGDYEKLFF. DNA of the CDR3: TGTGCCAGTAGTAAATCCGGGACAGGGGATTATGAAAAACTGTTTTTT. The chain recombines TRBV19 with TRBJ1-4, with 10 nucleotides matching TRBD1. Germline V CDR1 and CDR2: LNHDA, SQIVND (reference sequence). The CDR3 covers 16 residues. Germline trimming cut 4 bases from V and 6 bases from J; bases unmatched to any gene: 8.